The T cell receptor (beta chain) under discussion was sequenced for a study of CD8 T cells in ankylosing spondylitis (dated by TCRdb to between 2016 and 2019). In terms of the full investigation: T cell receptor beta repertoires were profiled in healthy donors and ankylosing spondylitis patients so that disease-linked TCR variants could be found. In total, the full study cohort was made up of roughly 100 healthy donors and roughly 27 ankylosing spondylitis patients. Peripheral blood samples were taken, and synovial fluid was additionally collected from ankylosing spondylitis patients.

Broad study findings and their caveats: Some motif variants had previously been reported in the synovial fluid and blood of reactive arthritis patients, which suggests shared mechanisms of disease initiation. The disease-linked clones were reported as significantly enriched in matched synovial fluid samples from ankylosing spondylitis patients. The disease-linked clones showed a CD8+ phenotype and occurred at relatively low frequencies in peripheral blood. Blood from ankylosing spondylitis patients appeared to be characterized by a TCR beta motif made up of under 10 highly homologous amino acid variants.

The listed sequencing device is Illumina HiSeq 2500. Quantitative 5'-RACE with molecular barcodes was used to prepare TCR beta libraries. The paper's data handling went like this. To identify disease-linked TCR variants, a new computational method was used, one built on a probabilistic model of VDJ rearrangement. The raw public data were reprocessed by TCRdb itself: fastp quality trimming at Q25, MiXCR clonotype calling, in-frame beta chains only. Under each unique CDR3 protein, matching rows form one entry showing the most common genes and DNA. It is TCRdb's table, rather than the study itself, that gives the V and J calls and clone size. In this sample the table shows 300,000 to 350,000 distinct CDR3 sequences, less than 25% of which occur a single time. The ten largest clones capture about 4% of the sample. On this clonotype itself: The antigen this receptor binds is unknown. Base quality data are lacking; no much larger clone is found one base away.

The CDR3 sequence holds 11 residues, the cysteine and phenylalanine included. Only CDR3 DNA remains: 33 bases, in frame from the first base. Reading the germline V gene gives CDR1 MNHEY and CDR2 SVGEGT. V is shortened by 7 bases, J by 5 bases, and the region joining them spans 6 bases. Sequencing used blood, either unsorted or a sorted T cell fraction (not recorded which). The V gene is TRBV6-2 or TRBV6-3 and the J gene is TRBJ2-1; no D segment can be confidently identified. The receptor was isolated from a female donor with ankylosing spondylitis or in good health (not recorded which). The DNA sequence is as follows: TGTGCCAGCAACCTTAACAATGAGCAGTTCTTC. Its coded protein is CASNLNNEQFF.